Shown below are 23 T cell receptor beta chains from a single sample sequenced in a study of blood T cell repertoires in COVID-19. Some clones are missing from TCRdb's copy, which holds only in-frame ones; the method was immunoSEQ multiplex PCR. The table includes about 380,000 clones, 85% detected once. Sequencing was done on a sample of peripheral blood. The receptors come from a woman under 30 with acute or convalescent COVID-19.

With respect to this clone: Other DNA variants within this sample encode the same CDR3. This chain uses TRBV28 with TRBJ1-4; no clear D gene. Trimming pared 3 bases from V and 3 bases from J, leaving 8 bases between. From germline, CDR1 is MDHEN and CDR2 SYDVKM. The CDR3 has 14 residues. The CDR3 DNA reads TGTGCCAGCAGTTTCGGCGGGGCTAATGAAAAACTGTTTTTT. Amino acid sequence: CASSFGGANEKLFF.

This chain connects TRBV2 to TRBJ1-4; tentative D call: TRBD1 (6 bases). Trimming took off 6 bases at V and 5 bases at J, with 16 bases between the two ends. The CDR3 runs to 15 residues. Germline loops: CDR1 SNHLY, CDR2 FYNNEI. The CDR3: CASRGIRGQNEKLFF. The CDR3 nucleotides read TGTGCCAGCAGGGGGATCAGGGGCCAGAATGAAAAACTGTTTTTT.

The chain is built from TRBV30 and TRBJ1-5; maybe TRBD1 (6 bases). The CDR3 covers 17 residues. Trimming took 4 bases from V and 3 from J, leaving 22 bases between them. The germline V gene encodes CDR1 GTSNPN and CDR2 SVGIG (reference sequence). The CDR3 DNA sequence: TGTGCCTGGACGAGCAGAGGGGGGGGGCGGAACAATCAGCCCCAGCATTTT. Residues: CAWTSRGGGRNNQPQHF.

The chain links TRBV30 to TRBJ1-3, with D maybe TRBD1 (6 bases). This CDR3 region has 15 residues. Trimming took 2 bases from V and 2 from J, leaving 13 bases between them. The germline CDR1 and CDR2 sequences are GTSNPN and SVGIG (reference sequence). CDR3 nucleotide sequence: TGTGCCTGGAGTCCTACAGGGAGGGCTGGAAACACCATATATTTT. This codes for CAWSPTGRAGNTIYF. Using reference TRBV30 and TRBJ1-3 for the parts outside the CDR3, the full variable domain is SQTIHQWPATLVQPVGSPLSLECTVEGTSNPNLYWYRQAAGRGLQLLFYSVGIGQISSEVPQNLSASRPQDRQFILSSKKLLLSDSGFYLCAWSPTGRAGNTIYFGEGSWLTVV.

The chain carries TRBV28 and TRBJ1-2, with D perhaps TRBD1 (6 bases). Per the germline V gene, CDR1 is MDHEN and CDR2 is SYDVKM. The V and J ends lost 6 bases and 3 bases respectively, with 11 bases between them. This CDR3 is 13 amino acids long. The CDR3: CASSSQGDYGYTF. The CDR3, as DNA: TGTGCCAGCAGCTCACAGGGCGACTATGGCTACACCTTC.

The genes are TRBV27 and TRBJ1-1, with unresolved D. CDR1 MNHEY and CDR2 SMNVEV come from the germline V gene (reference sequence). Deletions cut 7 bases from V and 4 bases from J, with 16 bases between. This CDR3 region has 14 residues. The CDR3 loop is CASTPSGEGTEAFF. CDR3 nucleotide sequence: TGTGCCAGCACCCCTAGTGGGGAGGGCACTGAAGCTTTCTTT.

CDR3 sequence reads: CASSQLQGSNQPQHF. The DNA of the CDR3 is TGTGCCAGCAGTCAATTACAGGGTAGCAATCAGCCCCAGCATTTT. The chain has TRBV27 and TRBJ1-5; maybe TRBD1 (6 bases). Deletions cut 5 bases from V and 0 bases from J, with 11 bases between. There are 15 residues in the CDR3. The germline V gene has CDR1 MNHEY and CDR2 SMNVEV (reference sequence).

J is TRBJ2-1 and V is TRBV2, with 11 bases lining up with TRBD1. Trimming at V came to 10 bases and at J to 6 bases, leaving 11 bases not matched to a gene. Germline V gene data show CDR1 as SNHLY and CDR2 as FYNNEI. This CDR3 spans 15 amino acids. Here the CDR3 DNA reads TGTGCCAAAACATCAGGGACAGGGGGTTCCAATGAGCAGTTCTTC. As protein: CAKTSGTGGSNEQFF. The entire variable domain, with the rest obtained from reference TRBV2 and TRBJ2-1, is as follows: EPEVTQTPSHQVTQMGQEVILRCVPISNHLYFYWYRQILGQKVEFLVSFYNNEISEKSEIFDDQFSVERPDGSNFTLKIRSTKLEDSAMYFCAKTSGTGGSNEQFFGPGTRLTVL.

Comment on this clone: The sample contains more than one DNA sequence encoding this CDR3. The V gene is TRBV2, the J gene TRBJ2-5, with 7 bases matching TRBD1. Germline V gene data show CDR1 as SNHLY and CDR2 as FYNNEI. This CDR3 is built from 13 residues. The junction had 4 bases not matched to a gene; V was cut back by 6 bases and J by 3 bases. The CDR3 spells CASSSTGEETQYF. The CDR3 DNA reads TGTGCCAGCAGCTCTACAGGGGAAGAGACCCAGTACTTC.

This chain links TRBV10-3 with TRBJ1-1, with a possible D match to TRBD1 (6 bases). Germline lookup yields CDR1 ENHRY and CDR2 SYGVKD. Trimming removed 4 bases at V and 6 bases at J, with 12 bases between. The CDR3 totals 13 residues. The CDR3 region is CAISAAGASEAFF. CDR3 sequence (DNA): TGTGCCATCAGTGCAGCAGGGGCTTCTGAAGCTTTCTTT.

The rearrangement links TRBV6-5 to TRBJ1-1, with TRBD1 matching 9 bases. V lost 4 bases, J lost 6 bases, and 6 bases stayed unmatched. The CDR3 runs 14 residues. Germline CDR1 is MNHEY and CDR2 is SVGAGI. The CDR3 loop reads CASSFRTGEAEAFF. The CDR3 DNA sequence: TGTGCCAGCAGTTTCCGGACAGGGGAAGCTGAAGCTTTCTTT.

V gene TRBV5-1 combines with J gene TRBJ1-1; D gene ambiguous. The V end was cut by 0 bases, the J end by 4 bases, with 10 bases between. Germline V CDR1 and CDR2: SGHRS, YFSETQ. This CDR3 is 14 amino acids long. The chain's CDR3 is CASSLEPLATEAFF. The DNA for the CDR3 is TGCGCCAGCAGCTTGGAGCCACTTGCCACTGAAGCTTTCTTT.

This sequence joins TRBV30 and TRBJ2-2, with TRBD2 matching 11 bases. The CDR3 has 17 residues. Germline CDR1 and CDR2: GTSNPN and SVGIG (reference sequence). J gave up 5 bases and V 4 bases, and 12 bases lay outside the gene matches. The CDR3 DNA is TGTGCCTGGACGGTCGGTAGCGGGGGGGCGTGGACCGGGGAGCTGTTTTTT. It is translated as CAWTVGSGGAWTGELFF.

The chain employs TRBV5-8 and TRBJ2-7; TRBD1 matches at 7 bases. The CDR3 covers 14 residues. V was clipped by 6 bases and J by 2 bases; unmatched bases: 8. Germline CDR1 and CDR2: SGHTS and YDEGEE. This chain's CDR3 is CASNTGAATYEQYF. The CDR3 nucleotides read TGTGCCAGCAACACAGGGGCGGCTACCTACGAGCAGTACTTC.

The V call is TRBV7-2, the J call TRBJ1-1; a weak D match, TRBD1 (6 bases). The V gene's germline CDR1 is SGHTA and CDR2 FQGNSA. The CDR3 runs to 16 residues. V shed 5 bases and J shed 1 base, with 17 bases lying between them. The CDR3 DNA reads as TGTGCCAGCAGCCCGCCCGGTATGACAGGGAACACTGAAGCTTTCTTT. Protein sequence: CASSPPGMTGNTEAFF. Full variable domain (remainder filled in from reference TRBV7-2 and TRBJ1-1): GAGVSQSPSNKVTEKGKDVELRCDPISGHTALYWYRQSLGQGLEFLIYFQGNSAPDKSGLPSDRFSAERTGGSVSTLTIQRTQQEDSAVYLCASSPPGMTGNTEAFFGQGTRLTVV.

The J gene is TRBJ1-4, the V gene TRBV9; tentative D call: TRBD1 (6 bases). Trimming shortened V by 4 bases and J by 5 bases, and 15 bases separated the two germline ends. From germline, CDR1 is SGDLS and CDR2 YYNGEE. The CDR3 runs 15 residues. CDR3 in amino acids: CASSLETGTNEKLFF. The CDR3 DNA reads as TGTGCCAGCAGCCTTGAGACCGGGACAAATGAAAAACTGTTTTTT.

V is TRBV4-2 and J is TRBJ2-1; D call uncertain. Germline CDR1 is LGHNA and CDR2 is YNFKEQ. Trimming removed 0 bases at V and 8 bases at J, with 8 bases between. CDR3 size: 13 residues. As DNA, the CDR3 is TGTGCCAGCAGCCAAGATAGAGGCGATGAGCAGTTCTTC. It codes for CASSQDRGDEQFF.

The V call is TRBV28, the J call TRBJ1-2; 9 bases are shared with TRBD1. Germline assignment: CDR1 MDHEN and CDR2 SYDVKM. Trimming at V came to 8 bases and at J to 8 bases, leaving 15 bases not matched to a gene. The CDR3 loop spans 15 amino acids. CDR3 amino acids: CASDTPGQGLEGYTF. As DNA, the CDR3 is TGTGCCAGCGACACGCCGGGACAGGGTCTTGAAGGCTACACCTTC.

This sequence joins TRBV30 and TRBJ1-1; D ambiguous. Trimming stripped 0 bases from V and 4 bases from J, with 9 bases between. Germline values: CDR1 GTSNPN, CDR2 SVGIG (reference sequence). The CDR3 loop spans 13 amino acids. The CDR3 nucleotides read TGTGCCTGGAGTGTACGGGGAGCCACTGAAGCTTTCTTT. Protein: CAWSVRGATEAFF. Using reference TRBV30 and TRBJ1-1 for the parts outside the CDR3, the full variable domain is SQTIHQWPATLVQPVGSPLSLECTVEGTSNPNLYWYRQAAGRGLQLLFYSVGIGQISSEVPQNLSASRPQDRQFILSSKKLLLSDSGFYLCAWSVRGATEAFFGQGTRLTVV.

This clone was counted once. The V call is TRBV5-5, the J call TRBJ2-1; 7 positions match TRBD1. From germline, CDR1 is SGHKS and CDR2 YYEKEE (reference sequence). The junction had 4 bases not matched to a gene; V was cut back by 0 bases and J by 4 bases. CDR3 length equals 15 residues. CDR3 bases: TGTGCCAGCAGCTTGGCCGACAGGGTGTACAATGAGCAGTTCTTC. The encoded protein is CASSLADRVYNEQFF.

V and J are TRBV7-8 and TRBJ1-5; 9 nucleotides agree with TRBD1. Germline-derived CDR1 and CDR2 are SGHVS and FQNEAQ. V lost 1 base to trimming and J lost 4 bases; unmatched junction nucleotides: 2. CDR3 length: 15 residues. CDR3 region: CASSLVTGGNQPQHF. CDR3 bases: TGTGCCAGCAGCTTAGTGACAGGGGGAAATCAGCCCCAGCATTTT. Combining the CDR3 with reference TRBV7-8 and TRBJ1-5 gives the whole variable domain GAGVSQSPRYKVAKRGQDVALRCDPISGHVSLFWYQQALGQGPEFLTYFQNEAQLDKSGLPSDRFFAERPEGSVSTLKIQRTQQEDSAVYLCASSLVTGGNQPQHFGDGTRLSIL.

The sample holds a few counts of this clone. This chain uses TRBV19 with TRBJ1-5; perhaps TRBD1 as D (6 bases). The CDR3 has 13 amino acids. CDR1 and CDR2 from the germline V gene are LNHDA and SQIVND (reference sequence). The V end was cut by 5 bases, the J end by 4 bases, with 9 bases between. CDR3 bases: TGTGCCAGTAGTGGACAGATGAATCAGCCCCAGCATTTT. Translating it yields CASSGQMNQPQHF. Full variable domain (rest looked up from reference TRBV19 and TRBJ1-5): DGGITQSPKYLFRKEGQNVTLSCEQNLNHDAMYWYRQDPGQGLRLIYYSQIVNDFQKGDIAEGYSVSREKKESFPLTVTSAQKNPTAFYLCASSGQMNQPQHFGDGTRLSIL.

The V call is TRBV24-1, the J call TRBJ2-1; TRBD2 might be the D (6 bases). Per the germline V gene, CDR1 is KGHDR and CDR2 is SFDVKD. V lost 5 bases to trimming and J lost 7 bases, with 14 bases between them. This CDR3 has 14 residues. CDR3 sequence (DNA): TGTGCCACCAGTGGGAGGGGTTCAGAGAATGAGCAGTTCTTC. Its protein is CATSGRGSENEQFF.